A selection of T cell receptor beta chains follows, all from one sample in a study of cytomegalovirus exposure and HLA in healthy donors. Assay used: immunoSEQ multiplex PCR; TCRdb lists only in-frame clones, some missing. The sample yields some 49,000 clones, 85% to 95% seen once. The specimen was PBMCs. Receptors were obtained from a young woman in good health and CMV-seropositive. Each CDR3 is given with its conserved first and last residue. The order of the fields is clone size, D gene, J gene, V gene, CDR3 protein, CDR3 DNA. D genes are given only for firm matches. Clone size is stated in some rows and not others, as once, few, many or a class when expanded.

clone size: -
D gene: -
J gene: TRBJ1-4
V gene: TRBV4-1
CDR3 protein: CASSQESTTTNEKLFF
CDR3 DNA: TGCGCCAGCAGCCAAGAGTCGACAACAACTAATGAAAAACTGTTTTTT

clone size: -
D gene: -
J gene: TRBJ1-2
V gene: TRBV2
CDR3 protein: CASSEAGSYGYTF
CDR3 DNA: TGTGCCAGCAGTGAGGCAGGTAGCTATGGCTACACCTTC

clone size: -
D gene: -
J gene: TRBJ1-1
V gene: TRBV7-9
CDR3 protein: CASSLVRQVSTEAFF
CDR3 DNA: TGTGCCAGCAGCTTAGTTCGGCAGGTGAGCACTGAAGCTTTCTTT

clone size: once
D gene: TRBD1
J gene: TRBJ2-7
V gene: TRBV28
CDR3 protein: CASSESGTVYEQYF
CDR3 DNA: TGTGCCAGCAGTGAGTCAGGGACAGTCTACGAGCAGTACTTC

clone size: few
D gene: TRBD1
J gene: TRBJ2-7
V gene: TRBV6-1
CDR3 protein: CASSSDRGSSYEQYF
CDR3 DNA: TGTGCCAGCAGTTCAGACAGGGGGAGCTCCTACGAGCAGTACTTC

clone size: -
D gene: TRBD1
J gene: TRBJ1-6
V gene: TRBV9
CDR3 protein: CASSVEGQGATYNSPLHF
CDR3 DNA: TGTGCCAGCAGCGTAGAAGGACAGGGGGCGACCTATAATTCACCCCTCCACTTT

clone size: -
D gene: TRBD2
J gene: TRBJ2-1
V gene: TRBV27
CDR3 protein: CASSFQREGYNEQFF
CDR3 DNA: TGTGCCAGCAGTTTTCAGCGGGAGGGCTACAATGAGCAGTTCTTC

clone size: once
D gene: TRBD2
J gene: TRBJ2-7
V gene: TRBV30
CDR3 protein: CAWIPIGASGSYEQYF
CDR3 DNA: TGTGCCTGGATCCCCATTGGGGCTAGCGGATCCTACGAGCAGTACTTC

clone size: -
D gene: -
J gene: TRBJ2-7
V gene: TRBV7-9
CDR3 protein: CASSQGSDVEQYF
CDR3 DNA: TGTGCCAGCAGCCAGGGATCGGACGTAGAGCAGTACTTC

clone size: -
D gene: TRBD2
J gene: TRBJ2-5
V gene: TRBV7-2
CDR3 protein: CASSLVPLAGGALQETQYF
CDR3 DNA: TGTGCCAGCAGCTTAGTCCCACTAGCGGGAGGGGCTCTCCAAGAGACCCAGTACTTC

clone size: few
D gene: -
J gene: TRBJ2-7
V gene: TRBV30
CDR3 protein: CAWNNGGILTYEQYF
CDR3 DNA: TGTGCCTGGAATAACGGCGGGATCCTCACCTACGAGCAGTACTTC

clone size: -
D gene: TRBD1
J gene: TRBJ2-2
V gene: TRBV19
CDR3 protein: CAIPKDRKNTGELFF
CDR3 DNA: TGTGCCATCCCGAAGGACAGGAAGAACACCGGGGAGCTGTTTTTT

clone size: -
D gene: -
J gene: TRBJ1-5
V gene: TRBV2
CDR3 protein: CASNREGNQPQHF
CDR3 DNA: TGTGCCAGCAATAGGGAGGGGAATCAGCCCCAGCATTTT

clone size: -
D gene: -
J gene: TRBJ1-4
V gene: TRBV28
CDR3 protein: CASQDSETTNEKLFF
CDR3 DNA: TGTGCCAGCCAGGACAGTGAGACAACTAATGAAAAACTGTTTTTT

clone size: -
D gene: TRBD1
J gene: TRBJ1-1
V gene: TRBV5-1
CDR3 protein: CASSLAGGNTEAFF
CDR3 DNA: TGCGCCAGCAGCTTGGCAGGGGGCAACACTGAAGCTTTCTTT

clone size: -
D gene: -
J gene: TRBJ2-1
V gene: TRBV27
CDR3 protein: CASAPVYSYNEQFF
CDR3 DNA: TGTGCCAGCGCGCCGGTATACAGCTACAATGAGCAGTTCTTC

clone size: few
D gene: TRBD1
J gene: TRBJ1-2
V gene: TRBV5-1
CDR3 protein: CASSPDRDYGYTF
CDR3 DNA: TGCGCCAGCAGCCCGGACAGGGACTATGGCTACACCTTC

clone size: -
D gene: -
J gene: TRBJ2-5
V gene: TRBV25-1
CDR3 protein: CASRRSPETQYF
CDR3 DNA: TGTGCCAGCAGGAGGTCACCGGAGACCCAGTACTTC

clone size: -
D gene: -
J gene: TRBJ2-6
V gene: TRBV6-1
CDR3 protein: CASSAQRSSGANVLTF
CDR3 DNA: TGTGCCAGCAGTGCCCAACGGAGCTCTGGGGCCAACGTCCTGACTTTC

clone size: once
D gene: TRBD1
J gene: TRBJ1-1
V gene: TRBV11-2
CDR3 protein: CASRRTGGAFTEAFF
CDR3 DNA: TGTGCCAGCAGACGAACAGGGGGCGCGTTTACTGAAGCTTTCTTT

clone size: -
D gene: -
J gene: TRBJ1-3
V gene: TRBV10-3
CDR3 protein: CAISGGGTTSSGNTIYF
CDR3 DNA: TGTGCCATCAGTGGGGGCGGGACGACGAGCTCTGGAAACACCATATATTTT

clone size: -
D gene: -
J gene: TRBJ2-3
V gene: TRBV18
CDR3 protein: CASSFEGGSSTDTQYF
CDR3 DNA: TGTGCCAGCTCATTTGAGGGAGGATCTAGCACAGATACGCAGTATTTT

clone size: -
D gene: TRBD2
J gene: TRBJ2-2
V gene: TRBV7-2
CDR3 protein: CASSPSGGNTGELFF
CDR3 DNA: TGTGCCAGCAGCCCCAGCGGGGGAAACACCGGGGAGCTGTTTTTT

clone size: -
D gene: TRBD2
J gene: TRBJ2-1
V gene: TRBV29-1
CDR3 protein: CSVEAGLAESYNEQFF
CDR3 DNA: TGCAGCGTTGAAGCTGGACTAGCGGAGTCCTACAATGAGCAGTTCTTC

clone size: -
D gene: -
J gene: TRBJ2-5
V gene: TRBV18
CDR3 protein: CASSERQEQETQYF
CDR3 DNA: TGTGCCAGCTCGGAGCGACAGGAGCAAGAGACCCAGTACTTC

clone size: once
D gene: TRBD1
J gene: TRBJ1-1
V gene: TRBV6-5
CDR3 protein: CASSLDRVNTEAFF
CDR3 DNA: TGTGCCAGCAGTTTGGACAGGGTGAACACTGAAGCTTTCTTT

clone size: -
D gene: TRBD1
J gene: TRBJ2-5
V gene: TRBV6-6
CDR3 protein: CASSKDRGPETQYF
CDR3 DNA: TGTGCCAGCAGTAAGGACAGGGGCCCTGAGACCCAGTACTTC